This is a list of T cell receptor beta chains from one sample in a study of T cells in lung cancer brain metastases. Profiling relied on immunoSEQ multiplex PCR, and the TCRdb table lists in-frame clones only, not all of them. The repertoire holds approximately 3,000 clones, with 65% to 90% as singletons. What was sequenced was tumor tissue from the primary lung tumor. The source of these receptors is a woman aged 60-75 years with non-small cell lung cancer. Each CDR3 is given with its conserved first and last residue. Fields, in order: V gene, D gene, CDR3 protein. A D gene is named only where the DNA matches it firmly.

TRBV7-2 TRBD1 CASSLQGGIYGYTF
TRBV2 TRBD1 CASSGGQVAPGELFF
TRBV5-6 NA CASSLASGVVQYF
TRBV5-6 NA CASSGPRDDPDYGYTF
TRBV5-6 NA CASSAGRLTEKLFF
TRBV28 NA CASSFNPRHATTDTQYF
TRBV5-8 NA CASSVRYEKLFF
TRBV4-3 TRBD2 CASSPDFSGKSTDTQYF
TRBV5-6 NA CASSFPGVGRGPVGEFF
TRBV18 NA CASSPQSSYNEQFF
TRBV7-3 TRBD1 CASSWDRSTDTQYF
TRBV19 NA CASSNAANRGYGYTF
TRBV25-1 NA CASSEGSTYNSPLHF
TRBV27 NA CASSLLGGDEAFF
TRBV5-1 TRBD1 CASSLTGDDYEQYF
TRBV28 NA CASRLWKTQAFF
TRBV5-1 NA CASSFEDTQYF
TRBV29-1 NA CSVEDPTRQGKDGYTF
TRBV9 NA CASSPADPGYEQYF
TRBV15 NA CATNRREAGANVLTF
TRBV7-2 TRBD1 CASSAGQGETQYF
TRBV18 NA CASTLERSSYNEQFF
TRBV5-4 NA CASSLDSGRIGEAFF
TRBV11-2 NA CASSLGNVYEQYF
TRBV2 TRBD1 CASKGQGGQPQHF
TRBV10-3 NA CAISSGLSYNEQFF
TRBV7-2 NA CVSSWRKENIQYF
TRBV5-1 TRBD1 CASSLGGTGGSEQYF
TRBV4-2 NA CASSQVPLGGGDGYTF
TRBV19 TRBD1 CASSIIGQGRTEAFF
TRBV18 NA CASSPSVRGGKTQYF
TRBV29-1 NA CSVGVGPTEAFF
TRBV11-3 TRBD2 CASSLGGGLAGGPHNEQFF
TRBV7-6 NA CASSPQEAGSNTEAFF
TRBV29-1 TRBD2 CSARLAGADTQYF
TRBV5-6 NA CASSRRGGLLRDGYTF